The source of this TCR beta chain is a study of T cells in Graves' hyperthyroidism and ophthalmopathy. Study-level points and caveats: A model built on 13 V-J features separated ophthalmopathy from stable hyperthyroidism. Most thyroid-expanded clonotypes above 0.001 were also found in blood.

The V and J ends lost 8 bases and 1 base respectively, with 14 bases between them. The CDR3 is 14 residues long. Germline lookup yields CDR1 SGHAT and CDR2 FQDESV (reference sequence). This clonotype was counted ten times or more. Antigen: not known. The TCR beta CDR3 regions underwent amplification using RNA transcripts as the source. TCR CDR3 regions were first amplified by RT-PCR with HTBI primers. TCRdb fed the multiplex PCR reads into MiXCR, producing one record per CDR3 protein. The table shows 190,000 or so distinct CDR3 sequences, with roughly 18% occurring only once. The V call is TRBV11-1, the J call TRBJ1-1; D gene uncertain. This receptor was identified in a man aged 35-49 years with Graves' hyperthyroidism. Sequences were obtained from blood. The CDR3 reads CASSSRNRNTEAFF. The CDR3 DNA reads TGTGCCAGCTCTTCGAGGAACAGGAACACTGAAGCTTTCTTT.